These 22 T cell receptor beta chains were sequenced from one sample in a study of T cell clonality in common variable immunodeficiency (dated by TCRdb to about 2015). Libraries were built with the immunoSEQ multiplex PCR assay. TCRdb provides this immuneACCESS table in a form limited to in-frame rearrangements. Some clones are lacking; in checked studies, under half of them reflect an unresolved V gene, and why the rest are absent is not known. For this sample, approximately 37,000 clones are listed, none of them singletons. Roughly 3.4% of the sample lies in the top ten. Sequencing was done on a sample of peripheral blood mononuclear cells. The source of these receptors is a person aged 18 to 75 in good health.

About this clone: The CDR3 end is not reached by the read, which stops 3 residues before it; the germline J gene fills it in. The chain carries TRBV7-9 and TRBJ2-5, with TRBD2 as a possible D gene (7 bases). The CDR3 contains 14 residues. Germline CDR1 and CDR2: SEHNR and FQNEAQ (reference sequence). V shed 0 bases and J shed 5 bases, with 10 bases lying between them. The CDR3 bases that were read are TGTGCCAGCAGCTTAGCGGGGGGGGGCGAGACC. Translation: CASSLAGGGET. The whole CDR3 region reads CASSLAGGGETQYF. The full variable domain, completed using reference TRBV7-9 and TRBJ2-5, is DTGVSQNPRHKITKRGQNVTFRCDPISEHNRLYWYRQTLGQGPEFLTYFQNEAQLEKSRLLSDRFSAERPKGSFSTLEIQRTEQGDSAMYLCASSLAGGGETQYFGPGTRLLVL.

Only a few counts were recorded for this clone. The CDR3 goes on 3 residues after the read ends, and that part is filled in from the germline J gene. The V and J genes are TRBV19 and TRBJ2-1; D is perhaps TRBD1 or TRBD2 (5 bases each). This CDR3 has 16 residues. Germline V gene sequence: CDR1 LNHDA, CDR2 SQIVND (reference sequence). Trimming stripped 1 base from V and 0 bases from J, with 10 bases between. The CDR3 DNA, read in part, is TGTGCCAGTAGTATAGGAGGGGCGGTCTCCTACAATGAG. This encodes CASSIGGAVSYNE. The whole CDR3 protein is CASSIGGAVSYNEQFF.

For this clone: The read halts 3 residues ahead of the CDR3 end, with the missing end drawn from the germline J gene. The gene calls are TRBV30 and TRBJ2-2, with D tentatively TRBD1 (5 bases). Looked up from germline, CDR1 is GTSNPN and CDR2 is SVGIG (reference sequence). The CDR3 is made up of 16 amino acids. This CDR3 reads CAWSGGTGSANEKLFF. Partial CDR3 DNA: TGTGCCTGGAGTGGGGGAACAGGTTCGGCTAATGAAAAG.

This clone appeared a few times. The read halts 3 residues ahead of the CDR3 end, with the missing end drawn from the germline J gene. The chain combines TRBV7-9 with TRBJ1-1, with 9 nucleotides matching TRBD1. J was trimmed by 0 bases and V by 5 bases; bases with no gene match: 4. CDR1 SEHNR and CDR2 FQNEAQ come from the germline V gene (reference sequence). This CDR3 has 15 residues. CDR3: CASSPGQGMNTEAFF. The part of the CDR3 DNA that was read is TGTGCCAGCAGCCCAGGACAGGGGATGAACACTGAA.

This clone has only a few counts. Sequencing ends 3 residues short of the CDR3 end; the germline J gene provides the rest. The V call is TRBV19, the J call TRBJ1-1; D uncertain. This CDR3 spans 15 amino acids. CDR1 and CDR2 (germline): LNHDA, SQIVND (reference sequence). Trimming left V 3 bases short and J 0 bases short, with 11 bases between. The sequenced CDR3 bases are TGTGCCAGTAGTATTTTTGACAATTTGAACACTGAA. Translated: CASSIFDNLNTE. The CDR3 reads in full as CASSIFDNLNTEAFF.

The sample holds many counts of this clone. Read coverage stops 3 residues before the CDR3 terminus; the germline J gene supplies the remainder. V and J are TRBV20-1 and TRBJ2-1; 10 positions agree with TRBD2. The CDR3 covers 15 residues. In germline, CDR1 is DFQATT, CDR2 SNEGSKA (reference sequence). V was clipped by 3 bases and J by 6 bases; unmatched bases: 8. CDR3 bases read: TGCAGTGCTAGTGTCGGGGGGACTAGCGTCAATGAG. Amino acids: CSASVGGTSVNE. The entire CDR3 protein reads CSASVGGTSVNEQFF.

Many counts were recorded for this clone. The read falls 3 residues short of the CDR3 end, and the missing part is taken from the germline J gene. The chain is built from TRBV7-2 and TRBJ2-2, with 11 bases matching TRBD2. Germline V gives CDR1 SGHTA, CDR2 FQGNSA. CDR3 length: 17 residues. After removal of 0 bases from V and 4 bases from J, the junction contained 4 bases not matched to a gene. The sequenced CDR3 bases are TGTGCCAGCAGCTTAGCTAGCGGGGGGGCCGGCACCGGGGAG. It specifies CASSLASGGAGTGE. The CDR3 in its entirety is CASSLASGGAGTGELFF.

This clone was observed at least ten times. With the read ending 3 residues before the CDR3 end, the germline J gene is used to fill in that end. The J gene is TRBJ2-1, the V gene TRBV19; 9 bases agree with TRBD1. J was trimmed by 6 bases and V by 4 bases; bases with no gene match: 7. Per the germline V gene, CDR1 is LNHDA and CDR2 is SQIVND (reference sequence). The CDR3 consists of 15 residues. The CDR3 DNA, read in part, is TGTGCCAGTAGTACCGGGACAGGGTTGGGCAATGAG. Protein: CASSTGTGLGNE. The CDR3 in its entirety is CASSTGTGLGNEQFF.

This clone showed up just a few times. The read terminates 3 residues before the CDR3 end, so the remaining end is supplied by the germline J gene. The rearrangement joins TRBV18 to TRBJ2-3, with D possibly being TRBD1 (6 bases). The CDR3 consists of 16 residues. The V gene's germline CDR1 is KGHSH and CDR2 LQKENI. CDR3: CASSPLKFTGPETQYF. The sequenced CDR3 bases are TGTGCCAGCTCACCCCTTAAATTTACAGGGCCCGAGACG.

This clone was counted ten times or more. The missing CDR3 end, 3 residues past where the read stops, is filled in from the germline J gene. This chain links TRBV20-1 with TRBJ1-6; D ambiguous. The V end lost 0 bases, the J end lost 8 bases, and 11 bases lay between the germline ends. CDR3 length equals 14 residues. Germline V gene data show CDR1 as DFQATT and CDR2 as SNEGSKA (reference sequence). CDR3 sequence: CSARDLLRDSPLHF. The CDR3 bases that were read are TGCAGTGCTAGAGATCTCCTTCGGGATTCACCC.

Comment on this clone: The read falls 3 residues short of the CDR3 end, and the missing part is taken from the germline J gene. V gene TRBV7-6 combines with J gene TRBJ1-4; 10 nucleotides match TRBD1. V trimming: 4 bases; J trimming: 5 bases; junction bases outside the gene matches: 4. Germline assignment: CDR1 SGHVS and CDR2 FNYEAQ. The CDR3 covers 15 residues. Partial CDR3 DNA: TGTGCCAGCAGCTCATGGACAGGGGGGAATGAAAAA. Its protein is CASSSWTGGNEK. The full-length CDR3 reads as CASSSWTGGNEKLFF.

This clone has a count of ten or more. The sequence runs out 3 residues before the end of the CDR3; the remainder is reconstructed from the germline J gene. The genes are TRBV20-1 and TRBJ1-4, with D hard to call. The germline V gene has CDR1 DFQATT and CDR2 SNEGSKA (reference sequence). V was clipped by 6 bases and J by 6 bases, with 8 bases between them. This CDR3 has 11 residues. This CDR3 reads CSATRDEKLFF. The sequenced CDR3 bases are TGCAGTGCAACAAGAGATGAAAAA.

This clone has at least ten counts. The CDR3 extends 3 residues past the end of the read, so its final part is completed from the germline J gene. The rearrangement links TRBV7-9 to TRBJ2-7; D uncertain. The CDR3 consists of 13 residues. V was shortened by 5 bases and J by 2 bases, with 10 bases between the two germline ends. The germline V gene encodes CDR1 SEHNR and CDR2 FQNEAQ (reference sequence). Incomplete CDR3 DNA: TGTGCCAGCAGCCCCGAAATAGCCTACGAG. Translation: CASSPEIAYE. In full, the CDR3 is CASSPEIAYEQYF.

This clone appeared many times. The read halts 3 residues ahead of the CDR3 end, with the missing end drawn from the germline J gene. The J gene is TRBJ2-5, the V gene TRBV7-3; D call uncertain. V lost 0 bases and J lost 5, with 10 bases in between. From germline, CDR1 is SGHTA and CDR2 FQGTGA. The CDR3 is 14 residues long. CDR3 residues: CASSLTGREETQYF. The sequenced CDR3 bases are TGTGCCAGCAGCTTAACGGGCCGCGAGGAGACC.

This clone was detected many times. The read comes to an end 3 residues before the CDR3 does, leaving the germline J gene to fill in the end. This chain joins TRBV7-3 and TRBJ2-3; 10 bases are a match to TRBD2. CDR3 length: 17 amino acids. Germline CDR1 SGHTA, CDR2 FQGTGA. V shed 5 bases and J 0 bases; nucleotides not matched to a gene: 8. Incomplete CDR3 DNA: TGTGCCAGCAGCCACCCAGCGGGAGGGCCTAGCACAGATACG. Translated, it gives CASSHPAGGPSTDT. From start to end, the CDR3 is CASSHPAGGPSTDTQYF. Using reference TRBV7-3 and TRBJ2-3 for the parts outside the CDR3, the full variable domain is GAGVSQTPSNKVTEKGKYVELRCDPISGHTALYWYRQSLGQGPEFLIYFQGTGAADDSGLPNDRFFAVRPEGSVSTLKIQRTERGDSAVYLCASSHPAGGPSTDTQYFGPGTRLTVL.

This clone was observed many times. The sequenced fragment ends 3 residues before the CDR3 boundary, so the rest is inferred from the germline J gene. The J gene is TRBJ2-5, the V gene TRBV18; 9 positions agree with TRBD2. The CDR3 spans 16 residues. The trim removed 0 bases at V and 5 bases at J, leaving 7 bases unmatched. The V gene's germline CDR1 is KGHSH and CDR2 LQKENI. The CDR3 sequence is CASSPPGSGSRETQYF. The sequenced CDR3 bases are TGTGCCAGCTCACCACCGGGTAGCGGGAGCCGGGAGACC.

This clone was observed at least ten times. The sequence runs out 3 residues before the end of the CDR3; the remainder is reconstructed from the germline J gene. The rearrangement joins TRBV19 to TRBJ2-7, with D perhaps TRBD1 (6 bases). Trimming shortened V by 5 bases and J by 6 bases, and 20 bases separated the two germline ends. CDR3 length: 15 amino acids. Germline CDR1 and CDR2: LNHDA and SQIVND (reference sequence). The part of the CDR3 DNA that was read is TGTGCCAGTAGTCCACGGGACATGTACGCATTCGAG. This encodes CASSPRDMYAFE. The full CDR3 is CASSPRDMYAFEQYF.

This clone was observed at least ten times. The read ends 3 residues shy of where the CDR3 ends; the end is completed using the germline J gene. The chain couples TRBV7-9 to TRBJ1-1; 7 bases agree with TRBD1. J lost 3 bases, V lost 5 bases, and 6 bases had no gene match. The V gene's germline CDR1 is SEHNR and CDR2 FQNEAQ (reference sequence). This CDR3 region has 14 residues. CDR3 bases read: TGTGCCAGCAGCCCCTCAGGGGGGCACACTGAA. Translation: CASSPSGGHTE. The entire CDR3 reads CASSPSGGHTEAFF.

In its sample, this clone was seen many times. The read falls 3 residues short of the CDR3 end, and the missing part is taken from the germline J gene. The chain uses TRBV4-1 and TRBJ2-1; D might be TRBD1 (6 bases). The CDR3 runs 16 residues. Germline-derived CDR1 and CDR2 are MGHRA and YSYEKL. Between the trimmed V and J ends, which lost 2 bases and 5 bases, there was a span of 16 bases. Here the CDR3 reads CASSQPLDSTNNEQFF. Partial CDR3 DNA: TGCGCCAGCAGCCAACCCCTGGACAGCACTAACAATGAG.

This clone was seen only a few times. The read falls 3 residues short of the CDR3 end, and the missing part is taken from the germline J gene. This rearrangement joins TRBV6-2 or TRBV6-3 to TRBJ2-1; 10 positions match TRBD1. CDR1 and CDR2 (germline): MNHEY, SVGEGT. CDR3 length: 15 residues. The ends lost 2 bases at V and 9 bases at J; junction bases unmatched: 7. The CDR3 is CASSYDRQGAGEQFF. The part of the CDR3 DNA that was read is TGTGCCAGCAGTTACGACCGACAGGGGGCGGGTGAG.

On this clone itself: The sequence runs out 3 residues before the end of the CDR3; the remainder is reconstructed from the germline J gene. V usage is TRBV6-1 and J usage is TRBJ1-1; TRBD1 might be the D (5 bases). Per germline, CDR1 MNHNS and CDR2 SASEGT. The CDR3 spans 13 residues. Between the trimmed V and J ends, which lost 4 bases and 0 bases, there was a span of 6 bases. The DNA read from the CDR3 is TGTGCCAGCAGTGCGACAGTGAACACTGAA. Amino acids: CASSATVNTE. The entire CDR3 protein reads CASSATVNTEAFF.

This clone was detected many times. The read is 3 residues too short to cover the CDR3 end, so that end is filled in from the germline J gene. J is TRBJ2-2 and V is TRBV19; D perhaps matches TRBD2 (6 bases). The V gene lost 2 bases and the J gene lost 1 base, with 11 bases spanning the gap. This CDR3 has 16 residues. Germline lookup yields CDR1 LNHDA and CDR2 SQIVND (reference sequence). The part of the CDR3 DNA that was read is TGTGCCAGTAGTATATACGGGAGCGGGAACACCGGGGAG. Protein sequence: CASSIYGSGNTGE. The whole CDR3 sequence reads CASSIYGSGNTGELFF.